The 16 T cell receptor beta chains presented below share a single source sample, sequenced in a study of cytotoxic CD8 clonotypes in ibrutinib-treated CLL. Some clones are missing from TCRdb's copy, which holds only in-frame ones; the method was immunoSEQ multiplex PCR. The profile shows 250,000 to 350,000 clones, roughly 76% of them singletons. The material sequenced was PBMCs, taken at disease progression, from a patient treated with ibrutinib. The receptors shown here come from a human donor with chronic lymphocytic leukemia.

The chain employs TRBV10-3 and TRBJ2-7; TRBD1 might be the D (6 bases). Trimming pared 1 base from V and 3 bases from J, leaving 13 bases between. CDR1 and CDR2 from the germline V gene are ENHRY and SYGVKD. CDR3 size: 15 residues. The CDR3 spells CAISEFRGINYEQYF. The CDR3, as DNA: TGTGCCATCAGTGAGTTCAGGGGAATCAACTACGAGCAGTACTTC.

V and J are TRBV7-9 and TRBJ1-1; perhaps TRBD1 as D (6 bases). The germline V and J ends were trimmed by 2 bases and 0 bases, with 13 bases remaining between them. This CDR3 is built from 16 residues. Germline V gene sequence: CDR1 SEHNR, CDR2 FQNEAQ (reference sequence). CDR3 loop: CASSLRGGALNTEAFF. The DNA of the CDR3 is TGTGCCAGCAGCTTAAGAGGGGGGGCCTTGAACACTGAAGCTTTCTTT.

This chain links TRBV11-2 with TRBJ1-3; D is unresolved. This CDR3 spans 16 amino acids. The V and J ends lost 5 bases and 0 bases respectively, with 14 bases between them. Germline V gene lookup returns CDR1 SGHAT and CDR2 FQNNGV. CDR3 sequence: CASSPIAGSSGNTIYF. CDR3 in DNA: TGTGCCAGCAGCCCCATCGCGGGGAGCTCTGGAAACACCATATATTTT.

This chain links TRBV12-5 with TRBJ2-1; no reliable D call. The V and J ends lost 5 bases and 9 bases respectively, with 14 bases between them. From germline, CDR1 is LGHNT and CDR2 FRNRAP. The CDR3 is 13 residues long. As DNA, the CDR3 is TGTGCTAGTGGTCTGGAATCGTTTGGTGAGCAGTTCTTC. Translated: CASGLESFGEQFF.

The chain links TRBV28 to TRBJ1-1; unclear D gene. The CDR3 length is 15 residues. The V end lost 3 bases, the J end lost 0 bases, and 11 bases lay between the germline ends. The germline V gene has CDR1 MDHEN and CDR2 SYDVKM. Here the CDR3 DNA reads TGTGCCAGCAGTTTTCGGGCAGGCATGAACACTGAAGCTTTCTTT. Its translation is CASSFRAGMNTEAFF. The full variable domain, rest sourced from reference TRBV28 and TRBJ1-1, is DVKVTQSSRYLVKRTGEKVFLECVQDMDHENMFWYRQDPGLGLRLIYFSYDVKMKEKGDIPEGYSVSREKKERFSLILESASTNQTSMYLCASSFRAGMNTEAFFGQGTRLTVV.

The chain uses TRBV29-1 and TRBJ2-7, with D uncertain. Per germline, CDR1 SQVTM and CDR2 ANQGSEA. The CDR3 is made up of 17 amino acids. Between the trimmed V and J ends, which lost 6 bases and 2 bases, there was a span of 26 bases. CDR3 residues: CSVAPRAGGLATYEQYF. DNA of the CDR3: TGCAGCGTGGCACCCCGGGCAGGTGGCCTTGCAACCTACGAGCAGTACTTC.

The V gene is TRBV7-6, the J gene TRBJ2-5; 12 bases are a match to TRBD1. Unmatched junction bases numbered 22, after V lost 0 bases and J lost 5 bases. CDR1 is SGHVS and CDR2 is FNYEAQ in the germline V gene. The CDR3 runs to 22 residues. Here the CDR3 reads CASSLAANRDRGREGHLETQYF. In nucleotides, the CDR3 is TGTGCCAGCAGCTTAGCGGCAAACCGGGACAGGGGGCGCGAAGGTCACCTGGAGACCCAGTACTTC. Combining the CDR3 with reference TRBV7-6 and TRBJ2-5 gives the whole variable domain GAGVSQSPRYKVTKRGQDVALRCDPISGHVSLYWYRQALGQGPEFLTYFNYEAQQDKSGLPNDRFSAERPEGSISTLTIQRTEQRDSAMYRCASSLAANRDRGREGHLETQYFGPGTRLLVL.

The chain carries TRBV9 and TRBJ1-3; D gene uncertain. V lost 3 bases to trimming and J lost 8 bases, with 18 bases between them. The CDR3 consists of 15 residues. Germline CDR1 reads SGDLS; CDR2 reads YYNGEE. CDR3 region: CASSGPRSTVHTIYF. In nucleotides, the CDR3 is TGTGCCAGCAGCGGTCCCAGGAGTACGGTACACACCATATATTTT.

This chain joins TRBV18 and TRBJ2-2, with D hard to call. V lost 2 bases and J lost 8, with 9 bases in between. Germline CDR1 KGHSH, CDR2 LQKENI. CDR3 length: 13 amino acids. CDR3 bases: TGTGCCAGCTCACCAATCGAGCTAGGGGAGCTGTTTTTT. Residues: CASSPIELGELFF.

The genes are TRBV10-1 and TRBJ2-7, with no clear D. V lost 6 bases and J lost 0, with 12 bases in between. Per the germline V gene, CDR1 is WNHNN and CDR2 is SYGVQD (reference sequence). The CDR3 sequence is 14 residues long. This CDR3 is CASSLSRRSYEQYF. The DNA of the CDR3 is TGCGCCAGCAGCCTTAGCCGCCGCTCCTACGAGCAGTACTTC.

The chain uses TRBV7-9 and TRBJ1-5; D ambiguous. This CDR3 is built from 13 residues. The V and J ends lost 2 bases and 5 bases respectively, with 7 bases between them. Per the germline V gene, CDR1 is SEHNR and CDR2 is FQNEAQ (reference sequence). Here the CDR3 reads CASSLSPYQPQHF. CDR3 coding DNA: TGTGCCAGCAGCTTAAGCCCGTATCAGCCCCAGCATTTT.

V usage is TRBV6-1 and J usage is TRBJ2-7; D could derive from TRBD1 or TRBD2 (6 bases each). This CDR3 has 13 residues. The germline V and J ends were trimmed by 6 bases and 6 bases, with 15 bases remaining between them. The V gene's germline CDR1 is MNHNS and CDR2 SASEGT. CDR3 DNA: TGTGCCAGCAGGGAGACTAGGGGGGCCGAGCAGTACTTC. It is translated as CASRETRGAEQYF.

The genes are TRBV27 and TRBJ1-4, with D unclear. This CDR3 contains 15 residues. Trimming removed 6 bases at V and 7 bases at J, with 18 bases between. CDR1 is MNHEY and CDR2 is SMNVEV in the germline V gene (reference sequence). The CDR3 sequence is CASSSGPQGIEKLFF. The DNA of the CDR3 is TGTGCCAGCAGCTCAGGACCCCAAGGGATTGAAAAACTGTTTTTT.

The V and J genes are TRBV2 and TRBJ1-5; TRBD1 is a possible D gene (5 bases). Germline CDR1 reads SNHLY; CDR2 reads FYNNEI. The CDR3 length is 17 residues. Trimming cost V 3 bases and J 0 bases, with 15 bases left between them. The CDR3 DNA reads as TGTGCCAGCAGTGATCGACAGCGAAAATATAGCAATCAGCCCCAGCATTTT. Protein sequence: CASSDRQRKYSNQPQHF.

This chain links TRBV27 with TRBJ1-4; unclear D gene. Per the germline V gene, CDR1 is MNHEY and CDR2 is SMNVEV (reference sequence). CDR3 size: 13 residues. Trimming shortened V by 5 bases and J by 9 bases, and 13 bases separated the two germline ends. The CDR3 nucleotides are TGTGCCAGCAGTCTGAAACCAGATAAAAAACTGTTTTTT. It encodes CASSLKPDKKLFF.

Written as DNA, the CDR3 is TGTGCCAGCACCAACGGGTTCCCCTATGGCTACACCTTC. Its translation is CASTNGFPYGYTF. The chain carries TRBV6-5 and TRBJ1-2; no firm D call. The V end was cut by 7 bases, the J end by 4 bases, with 13 bases between. The CDR3 is 13 residues long. Looked up from germline, CDR1 is MNHEY and CDR2 is SVGAGI.